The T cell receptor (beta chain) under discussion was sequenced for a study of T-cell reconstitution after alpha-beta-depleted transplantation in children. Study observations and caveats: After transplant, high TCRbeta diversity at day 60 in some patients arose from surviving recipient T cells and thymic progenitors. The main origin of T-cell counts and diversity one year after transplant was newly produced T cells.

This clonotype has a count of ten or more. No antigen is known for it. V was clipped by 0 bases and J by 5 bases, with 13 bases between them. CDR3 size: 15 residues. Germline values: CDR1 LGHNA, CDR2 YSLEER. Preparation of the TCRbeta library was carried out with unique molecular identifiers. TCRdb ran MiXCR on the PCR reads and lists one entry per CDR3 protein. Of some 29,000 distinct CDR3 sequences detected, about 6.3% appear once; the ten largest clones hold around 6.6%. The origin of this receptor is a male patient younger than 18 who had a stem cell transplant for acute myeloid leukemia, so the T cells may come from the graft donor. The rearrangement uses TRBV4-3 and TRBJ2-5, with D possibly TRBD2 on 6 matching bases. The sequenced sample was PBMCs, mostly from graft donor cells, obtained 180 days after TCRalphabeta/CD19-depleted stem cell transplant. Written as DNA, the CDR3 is TGCGCCAGCAGCCAAGATAGCCTAGCGCGGGAGACCCAGTACTTC. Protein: CASSQDSLARETQYF.